What follows are 18 T cell receptor beta chains derived from one specimen sequenced in a study of CD8 T cells in ankylosing spondylitis. Study-level findings and limits: Apparently characteristic of ankylosing spondylitis blood was a TCR beta motif (eight highly homologous variants).

Each CDR3 protein is one row after TCRdb ran MiXCR on the 5' RACE reads. The sample carries approximately 400,000 distinct CDR3 sequences, about a sixth recorded once. Antigens of these TCRs are unknown. Sequenced input: blood, either unsorted or a sorted T cell fraction (not recorded which). The receptors stem from a male donor with ankylosing spondylitis.

This clonotype was found a few times. The chain uses TRBV9 and TRBJ2-3, with 8 bases that match TRBD2. The J segment lost 1 base and the V segment lost 4 bases, leaving 5 bases of the junction unmatched. The CDR3 has 15 amino acids. Germline CDR1 and CDR2: SGDLS and YYNGEE. CDR3 sequence: CASSSMTSGTDTQYF. The CDR3 nucleotides are TGTGCCAGCAGCTCCATGACTAGCGGCACAGATACGCAGTATTTT.

The CDR3 DNA follows: TGTGCCAGTAAATCCGGGACATCCGGTAATCAGCCCCAGCATTTT. As protein: CASKSGTSGNQPQHF. The rearrangement links TRBV2 to TRBJ1-5, with TRBD1 as a possible D gene (6 bases). V was shortened by 9 bases and J by 4 bases, with 19 bases between the two germline ends. Looked up from germline, CDR1 is SNHLY and CDR2 is FYNNEI. CDR3 size: 15 residues.

The CDR3 region is CSAISLGIETQYF. The DNA for the CDR3 is TGCAGTGCTATTTCGTTGGGGATCGAGACCCAGTACTTC. The chain carries TRBV20-1 and TRBJ2-5; D is unresolved. This CDR3 contains 13 residues. Per germline, CDR1 DFQATT and CDR2 SNEGSKA (reference sequence). V was pared by 4 bases and J by 5 bases, with 14 bases between.

V is TRBV18 and J is TRBJ1-5; D gene ambiguous. CDR1 is KGHSH and CDR2 is LQKENI in the germline V gene. Trimming removed 3 bases at V and 3 bases at J, with 12 bases between. The CDR3 runs 15 residues. CDR3 residues: CASSPTGSDNQPQHF. CDR3 nucleotide sequence: TGTGCCAGCTCACCTACGGGGTCCGACAATCAGCCCCAGCATTTT.

This clonotype occurred a few times. This chain uses TRBV4-2 with TRBJ1-6, with D possibly TRBD1 on 6 matching bases. Per germline, CDR1 LGHNA and CDR2 YNFKEQ. The V and J ends lost 0 bases and 14 bases respectively, with 14 bases between them. This CDR3 has 14 amino acids. The CDR3 nucleotides read TGTGCCAGCAGCCAAGATAGGGGGAGTGAGGCCCTCCACTTT. Translating it yields CASSQDRGSEALHF.

This clonotype was picked up many times. The chain joins TRBV2 to TRBJ1-4, with TRBD1 identical over 9 bases. The ends lost 7 bases at V and 8 bases at J; junction bases unmatched: 8. The CDR3 runs to 14 residues. Germline V CDR1 and CDR2: SNHLY, FYNNEI. CDR3 in DNA: TGTGCCAGCACCCGGGGACAGGGAGGGGAAAAACTGTTTTTT. Protein: CASTRGQGGEKLFF.

This clonotype turned up a few times. The CDR3, as DNA: TGCGCCAGCAGCCCGGGGACTCCGTTCACAGATACGCAGTATTTT. It specifies CASSPGTPFTDTQYF. This chain links TRBV5-1 with TRBJ2-3; TRBD2 is a possible D gene (6 bases). This CDR3 spans 15 amino acids. Looked up from germline, CDR1 is SGHRS and CDR2 is YFSETQ. Trimming took off 4 bases at V and 2 bases at J, with 14 bases between the two ends.

Only a few counts were recorded for this clonotype. The V gene is TRBV10-3, the J gene TRBJ2-1, with 13 positions matching TRBD2. CDR3 length equals 15 residues. CDR1 is ENHRY, CDR2 SYGVKD, per germline. Trimming removed 2 bases from V and 9 bases from J; junction bases left unmatched: 4. Here the CDR3 reads CAISEVLAGGTEQFF. CDR3 coding DNA: TGTGCCATCAGTGAGGTACTAGCGGGAGGGACTGAGCAGTTCTTC.

Here the CDR3 reads CACKTGTGTGELFF. The DNA of the CDR3 is TGTGCCTGTAAGACAGGGACCGGCACCGGGGAGCTGTTTTTT. The rearrangement links TRBV30 to TRBJ2-2, with 7 nucleotides matching TRBD1. Trimming removed 6 bases from V and 4 bases from J; junction bases left unmatched: 8. The CDR3 runs to 14 residues. Germline loops: CDR1 GTSNPN, CDR2 SVGIG (reference sequence).

The table lists this clonotype with a few counts. J is TRBJ1-1 and V is TRBV20-1; D perhaps matches TRBD1 (5 bases). The CDR3 runs 14 residues. CDR1 and CDR2 (germline): DFQATT, SNEGSKA (reference sequence). The V and J ends lost 5 bases and 2 bases respectively, with 15 bases between them. The CDR3 loop is CSASPMGPNTEAFF. The CDR3, as DNA: TGCAGTGCTTCACCGATGGGGCCAAACACTGAAGCTTTCTTT.

The V gene is TRBV7-9, the J gene TRBJ2-3, with D possibly TRBD1 on 6 matching bases. CDR1 and CDR2 from the germline V gene are SEHNR and FQNEAQ (reference sequence). CDR3 size: 14 residues. V lost 4 bases, J lost 5 bases, and 13 bases lay in between. The CDR3, as DNA: TGTGCCAGCAGCTCCAGGCAGGGGATAGATACGCAGTATTTT. Its translation is CASSSRQGIDTQYF.

As regards this clonotype: A read error is possible here, since a much larger clone lies one base away. The V call is TRBV20-1, the J call TRBJ2-4, with TRBD2 as a possible D gene (6 bases). With 0 bases removed from V and 3 bases from J, the gap between germline ends came to 12 bases. The CDR3 totals 15 residues. The germline V gene encodes CDR1 DFQATT and CDR2 SNEGSKA (reference sequence). As DNA, the CDR3 is TGCAGTGCTAGAGAGTGGGAGGTCGGCAAAAACATTCAGTACTTC. It codes for CSAREWEVGKNIQYF.

This clonotype was seen a handful of times. The rearrangement joins TRBV30 to TRBJ1-1; D may be TRBD1 (5 bases). Germline assignment: CDR1 GTSNPN and CDR2 SVGIG (reference sequence). The CDR3 extends over 12 amino acids. V lost 5 bases to trimming and J lost 7 bases, with 14 bases between them. In DNA form, the CDR3 reads TGTGCCTGGGCGCGGGGACTGATTGAAGCTTTCTTT. The encoded protein is CAWARGLIEAFF.

This clonotype was counted many times. The gene calls are TRBV4-2 and TRBJ2-1, with 11 bases matching TRBD2. V gave up 4 bases and J gave up 5 bases; unmatched junction bases: 4. The germline gives CDR1 LGHNA, CDR2 YNFKEQ. The CDR3 has 15 amino acids. This CDR3 is CASSPGTSGNNEQFF. As DNA, the CDR3 is TGTGCCAGCAGCCCCGGGACTAGCGGTAACAATGAGCAGTTCTTC.

This clonotype was recorded a few times. The genes are TRBV11-1 and TRBJ2-1; 15 bases match TRBD2. V dropped 6 bases and J dropped 7; count of bases not matched to a gene: 16. The CDR3 extends over 19 amino acids. CDR1 is SGHAT, CDR2 FQDESV, per germline (reference sequence). The CDR3 sequence: CASSPTRGVGTSGRNEQFF. CDR3 DNA sequence: TGTGCCAGCAGTCCAACCCGGGGAGTGGGGACTAGCGGGAGGAATGAGCAGTTCTTC. Using reference TRBV11-1 and TRBJ2-1 for the parts outside the CDR3, the full variable domain is EAEVAQSPRYKITEKSQAVAFWCDPISGHATLYWYRQILGQGPELLVQFQDESVVDDSQLPKDRFSAERLKGVDSTLKIQPAELGDSAMYLCASSPTRGVGTSGRNEQFFGPGTRLTVL.

Only a few counts were recorded for this clonotype. The CDR3 bases are TGCAGTGCTAAGCGGGCTAGCGGTAACACCGGGGAGCTGTTTTTT. Its protein is CSAKRASGNTGELFF. The rearrangement uses TRBV20-1 and TRBJ2-2; 7 bases align to TRBD2. The CDR3 loop spans 15 amino acids. Germline V gives CDR1 DFQATT, CDR2 SNEGSKA (reference sequence). Trimming took 4 bases from V and 2 from J; bases not matched to a gene: 7.

This clonotype was recorded a few times. The CDR3 region has the DNA TGTGCCAGCAGCCCCGGACTAGCGGGAGTCGGGGAGACCCAGTACTTC. Its translation: CASSPGLAGVGETQYF. The chain joins TRBV5-5 to TRBJ2-5, with 13 bases matching TRBD2. With 4 bases clipped from V and 5 bases from J, the junction kept 8 bases outside the gene matches. Germline CDR1 is SGHKS and CDR2 is YYEKEE (reference sequence). The length of the CDR3 is 16 residues.

This rearrangement joins TRBV5-1 to TRBJ1-1, with 7 positions matching TRBD1. Germline V gene sequence: CDR1 SGHRS, CDR2 YFSETQ. The CDR3 is 16 residues long. Trimming removed 5 bases from V and 1 base from J; junction bases left unmatched: 11. CDR3 region: CASRGITGTANTEAFF. DNA of the CDR3: TGCGCCAGCAGGGGAATTACCGGGACAGCGAACACTGAAGCTTTCTTT.